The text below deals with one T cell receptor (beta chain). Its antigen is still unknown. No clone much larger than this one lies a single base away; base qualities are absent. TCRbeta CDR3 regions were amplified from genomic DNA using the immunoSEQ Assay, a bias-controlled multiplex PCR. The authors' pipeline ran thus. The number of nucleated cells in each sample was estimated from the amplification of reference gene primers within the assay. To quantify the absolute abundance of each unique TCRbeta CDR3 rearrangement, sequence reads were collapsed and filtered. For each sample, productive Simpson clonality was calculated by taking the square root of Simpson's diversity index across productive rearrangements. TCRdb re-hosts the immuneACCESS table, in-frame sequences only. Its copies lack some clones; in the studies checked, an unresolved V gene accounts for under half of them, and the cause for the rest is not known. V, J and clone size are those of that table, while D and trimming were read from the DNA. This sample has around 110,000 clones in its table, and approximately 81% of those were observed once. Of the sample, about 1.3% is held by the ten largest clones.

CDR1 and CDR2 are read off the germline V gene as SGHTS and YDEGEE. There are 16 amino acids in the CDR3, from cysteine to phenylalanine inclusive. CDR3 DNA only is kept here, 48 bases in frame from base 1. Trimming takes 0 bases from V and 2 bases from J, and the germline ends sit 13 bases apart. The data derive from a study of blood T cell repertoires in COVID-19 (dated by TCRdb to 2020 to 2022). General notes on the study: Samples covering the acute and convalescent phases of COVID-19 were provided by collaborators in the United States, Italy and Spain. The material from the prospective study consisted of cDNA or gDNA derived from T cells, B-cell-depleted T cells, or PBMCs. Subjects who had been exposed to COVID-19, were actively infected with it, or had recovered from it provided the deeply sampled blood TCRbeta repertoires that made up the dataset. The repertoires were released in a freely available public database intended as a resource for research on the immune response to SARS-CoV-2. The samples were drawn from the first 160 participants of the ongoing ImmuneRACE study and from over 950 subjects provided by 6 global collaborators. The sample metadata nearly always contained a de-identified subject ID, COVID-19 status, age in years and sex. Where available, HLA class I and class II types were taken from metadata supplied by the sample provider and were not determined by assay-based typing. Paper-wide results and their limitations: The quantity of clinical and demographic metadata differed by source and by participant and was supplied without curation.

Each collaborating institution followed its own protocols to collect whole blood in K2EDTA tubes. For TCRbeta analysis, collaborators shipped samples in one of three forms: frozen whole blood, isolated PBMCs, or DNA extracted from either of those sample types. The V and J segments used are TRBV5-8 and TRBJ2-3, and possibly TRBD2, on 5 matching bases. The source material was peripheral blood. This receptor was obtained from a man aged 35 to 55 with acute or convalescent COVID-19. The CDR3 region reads CASSLDPGRVTDTQYF. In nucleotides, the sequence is TGTGCCAGCAGCTTGGACCCGGGAAGAGTCACAGATACGCAGTATTTT.